These 26 T cell receptor beta chains came from one sample sequenced in a study of beta chain features in type 1 diabetes. All of the isolated RNA was reverse transcribed, so expressed TCRB transcripts were sequenced. Sequencing was performed with immunoSEQ multiplex PCR; in TCRdb, only in-frame clones are kept and a portion is missing. The table lists 20,000 to 25,000 clones, more than 65% of them singletons. Study results and caveats: Researchers report that Type 1 diabetes patients had moderately but significantly shorter TCRB CDR3s across all four CD4+ subsets.

These receptors have no known antigen. What was sequenced was stem cell memory CD4+ T cells from blood. These receptors came from a woman aged 35 to 49 with type 1 diabetes.

This clone appeared a few times. The rearrangement uses TRBV30 and TRBJ2-1; perhaps TRBD2 as D (6 bases). The CDR3 sequence is 14 residues long. Trimming pared 4 bases from V and 2 bases from J, leaving 12 bases between. Germline V gene sequence: CDR1 GTSNPN, CDR2 SVGIG (reference sequence). The CDR3 protein is CAWKRRDPYNEQFF. DNA of the CDR3: TGTGCCTGGAAAAGGAGGGATCCCTACAATGAGCAGTTCTTC. Full variable domain (missing parts from reference TRBV30 and TRBJ2-1): SQTIHQWPATLVQPVGSPLSLECTVEGTSNPNLYWYRQAAGRGLQLLFYSVGIGQISSEVPQNLSASRPQDRQFILSSKKLLLSDSGFYLCAWKRRDPYNEQFFGPGTRLTVL.

This chain connects TRBV7-6 to TRBJ2-7, with a tentative D call TRBD2 (6 bases). CDR1 is SGHVS and CDR2 is FNYEAQ in the germline V gene. This CDR3 contains 17 residues. Trimming removed 2 bases from V and 1 base from J, with 18 bases in between. In DNA, the CDR3 is TGTGCCAGCAGCTTATCGGAGGGGTCGGCTAAATCCTACGAGCAGTACTTC. Translating gives CASSLSEGSAKSYEQYF.

This clone was recorded a few times. The rearrangement links TRBV28 to TRBJ2-2; the D is unclear. CDR1 MDHEN and CDR2 SYDVKM come from the germline V gene. The CDR3 has 18 amino acids. V was shortened by 5 bases and J by 7 bases, with 26 bases between the two germline ends. In DNA, the CDR3 is TGTGCCAGCAGTCTTTCCCCCGTCCGGAGACCCCTAGGCGGGGAGCTGTTTTTT. This codes for CASSLSPVRRPLGGELFF.

The chain joins TRBV11-2 to TRBJ2-1, with 12 positions matching TRBD2. This CDR3 has 15 residues. The junction had 8 bases not matched to a gene; V was cut back by 6 bases and J by 8 bases. The germline gives CDR1 SGHAT, CDR2 FQNNGV. CDR3 coding DNA: TGTGCCAGCAGACGACTAGCGGGAGAGACCTATGAGCAGTTCTTC. Translation: CASRRLAGETYEQFF.

This chain connects TRBV5-4 to TRBJ2-7; 12 nucleotides match TRBD2. Germline V CDR1 and CDR2: SGHNT, YYREEE (reference sequence). The CDR3 covers 17 residues. V shed 0 bases and J 6 bases; nucleotides not matched to a gene: 10. The CDR3 is CASSLGGLAGGTGEQYF. The CDR3 DNA sequence: TGTGCCAGCAGCTTGGGGGGGCTAGCGGGAGGGACAGGCGAGCAGTACTTC.

The CDR3 DNA follows: TGTGCCAGCAGTTTGCGGGGCCTCACCGGGGAGCTGTTTTTT. It yields the protein CASSLRGLTGELFF. V and J are TRBV28 and TRBJ2-2; D is perhaps TRBD2 (6 bases). CDR3 size: 14 residues. Trimming took 3 bases from V and 4 from J, leaving 9 bases between them. The germline V gene encodes CDR1 MDHEN and CDR2 SYDVKM.

The CDR3 spells CASSSLLRDSPSPQHF. The CDR3 DNA is TGTGCCAGCAGCTCGCTTCTCCGGGACAGCCCATCGCCCCAGCATTTT. This rearrangement joins TRBV7-9 to TRBJ1-5, with 7 bases identical to TRBD1. Germline assignment: CDR1 SEHNR and CDR2 FQNEAQ (reference sequence). The CDR3 runs 16 residues. V gave up 4 bases and J gave up 9 bases; unmatched junction bases: 15. Based on the CDR3 plus reference TRBV7-9 and TRBJ1-5, the full variable domain is DTGVSQNPRHKITKRGQNVTFRCDPISEHNRLYWYRQTLGQGPEFLTYFQNEAQLEKSRLLSDRFSAERPKGSFSTLEIQRTEQGDSAMYLCASSSLLRDSPSPQHFGDGTRLSIL.

This clone occurred a few times. V is TRBV5-1 and J is TRBJ2-7; TRBD2 might be the D (6 bases). V lost 0 bases, J lost 0 bases, and 13 bases lay in between. This CDR3 is built from 16 residues. Germline CDR1 SGHRS, CDR2 YFSETQ. CDR3 amino acids: CASSLDGRGSSYEQYF. The CDR3 region has the DNA TGCGCCAGCAGCTTGGATGGACGGGGGAGCTCCTACGAGCAGTACTTC.

V usage is TRBV5-5 and J usage is TRBJ2-5, with D possibly matching TRBD1 (5 bases). Germline CDR1 SGHKS, CDR2 YYEKEE (reference sequence). There are 16 residues in the CDR3. V lost 0 bases to trimming and J lost 5 bases, with 17 bases between them. The CDR3 coding sequence is TGTGCCAGCAGCTTGGTGTACAGGTCCACAATGGAGACCCAGTACTTC. It specifies CASSLVYRSTMETQYF.

This clone was picked up a small number of times. The rearrangement links TRBV7-3 to TRBJ2-5; D might be TRBD1 (5 bases). The V gene's germline CDR1 is SGHTA and CDR2 FQGTGA. V lost 0 bases, J lost 5 bases, and 16 bases lay in between. The CDR3 covers 16 residues. The DNA of the CDR3 is TGTGCCAGCAGCTTAACAGGCACAGGCATGGGGGAGACCCAGTACTTC. It codes for CASSLTGTGMGETQYF. Full variable domain (rest looked up from reference TRBV7-3 and TRBJ2-5): GAGVSQTPSNKVTEKGKYVELRCDPISGHTALYWYRQSLGQGPEFLIYFQGTGAADDSGLPNDRFFAVRPEGSVSTLKIQRTERGDSAVYLCASSLTGTGMGETQYFGPGTRLLVL.

This clone showed up just a few times. The V and J genes are TRBV19 and TRBJ1-5, with D unresolved. Between the trimmed V and J ends, which lost 4 bases and 3 bases, there was a span of 22 bases. Per germline, CDR1 LNHDA and CDR2 SQIVND (reference sequence). The CDR3 contains 18 residues. In DNA, the CDR3 is TGTGCCAGTAGTAGCGGGAAGGCCGAGGTGAAATACAATCAGCCCCAGCATTTT. This gives the protein CASSSGKAEVKYNQPQHF.

The CDR3 here is CASSPNRGSYNEQFF. The CDR3 region has the DNA TGTGCCAGCAGCCCGAACAGGGGCTCCTACAATGAGCAGTTCTTC. The chain is built from TRBV11-2 and TRBJ2-1; the match to TRBD1 covers 7 bases. Germline lookup yields CDR1 SGHAT and CDR2 FQNNGV. The length of the CDR3 is 15 residues. V lost 5 bases and J lost 0; bases outside the gene matches: 4.

The V call is TRBV5-1, the J call TRBJ2-3; 9 nucleotides agree with TRBD2. This CDR3 region has 15 residues. The V and J ends lost 1 base and 1 base, in that order; junction bases with no gene match: 1. Germline V gene sequence: CDR1 SGHRS, CDR2 YFSETQ. The CDR3 protein is CASSLQREGTDTQYF. CDR3 bases: TGCGCCAGCAGCTTGCAGCGGGAGGGCACAGATACGCAGTATTTT.

This clone turned up a few times. The chain is built from TRBV30 and TRBJ2-7; 11 nucleotides align to TRBD2. The CDR3 runs to 18 residues. CDR1 is GTSNPN, CDR2 SVGIG, per germline (reference sequence). V lost 4 bases to trimming and J lost 1 base; unmatched junction nucleotides: 15. DNA for the CDR3: TGTGCCTGGAAAAGAGGGCTAGCGGGAGGACATAGGTCCTACGAGCAGTACTTC. It encodes CAWKRGLAGGHRSYEQYF.

This clone was picked up a small number of times. The chain uses TRBV5-5 and TRBJ2-7, with 8 nucleotides matching TRBD1. The CDR3 has 13 residues. Germline lookup yields CDR1 SGHKS and CDR2 YYEKEE (reference sequence). V lost 4 bases to trimming and J lost 4 bases; unmatched junction nucleotides: 4. The CDR3 sequence: CASSPDRAYEQYF. The DNA for the CDR3 is TGTGCCAGCAGCCCGGACAGGGCGTACGAGCAGTACTTC.

In this sample, this clone turned up a few times. The chain couples TRBV10-3 to TRBJ2-2; D is ambiguous. Trimming left V 2 bases short and J 0 bases short, with 7 bases between. CDR1 is ENHRY, CDR2 SYGVKD, per germline. This CDR3 region has 15 residues. The CDR3 bases are TGTGCCATCAGTGAGAACAGCCCGAACACCGGGGAGCTGTTTTTT. The encoded protein is CAISENSPNTGELFF.

This clone was observed a few times. The V call is TRBV5-4, the J call TRBJ2-2, with a possible D match to TRBD2 (6 bases). Germline V gene sequence: CDR1 SGHNT, CDR2 YYREEE (reference sequence). This CDR3 is built from 17 residues. V was cut by 4 bases and J by 6 bases, with 22 bases left in between. The CDR3 nucleotides read TGTGCCAGCAGCCAAGGACCGGGACTTGATTCCTCCGGGGAGCTGTTTTTT. It is translated as CASSQGPGLDSSGELFF.

This chain connects TRBV6-1 to TRBJ2-7, with D perhaps TRBD2 (5 bases). The germline V gene has CDR1 MNHNS and CDR2 SASEGT. With 1 base removed from V and 2 bases from J, the gap between germline ends came to 9 bases. This CDR3 has 14 amino acids. The chain's CDR3 is CASSEGDYTYEQYF. CDR3 nucleotide sequence: TGTGCCAGCAGTGAAGGCGACTACACCTACGAGCAGTACTTC.

This chain links TRBV7-2 with TRBJ1-1; no clear D gene. The V and J ends lost 5 bases and 3 bases respectively, with 7 bases between them. The CDR3 runs 12 residues. Germline values: CDR1 SGHTA, CDR2 FQGNSA. The CDR3 protein is CASSRIDTEAFF. CDR3 DNA: TGTGCCAGCAGCCGTATAGACACTGAAGCTTTCTTT.

This clone has only a few counts. V gene TRBV5-8 combines with J gene TRBJ2-3, with 8 bases fitting TRBD1. Germline V lookup: CDR1 SGHTS, CDR2 YDEGEE. The length of the CDR3 is 13 residues. The V segment lost 5 bases and the J segment 6 bases; nucleotides outside the gene matches: 5. CDR3 residues: CASRRTGTDTQYF. CDR3 coding DNA: TGTGCCAGCAGACGGACAGGGACTGATACGCAGTATTTT.

The rearrangement uses TRBV6-6 and TRBJ2-2, with D perhaps TRBD1 (6 bases). Per germline, CDR1 MNHNY and CDR2 SVGAGI (reference sequence). Trimming pared 6 bases from V and 6 bases from J, leaving 11 bases between. The CDR3 covers 13 residues. The CDR3 nucleotides read TGTGCCAGCAGCCCTACAGGGCCCGGGGAGCTGTTTTTT. This sequence encodes CASSPTGPGELFF.

This rearrangement joins TRBV28 to TRBJ1-2, with 7 bases aligning to TRBD1. The CDR3 is 13 amino acids. From germline, CDR1 is MDHEN and CDR2 SYDVKM. V shed 9 bases and J 7 bases; nucleotides not matched to a gene: 11. The CDR3 loop reads CASKGAPEGGYTF. DNA of the CDR3: TGTGCCAGTAAGGGGGCCCCGGAGGGTGGCTACACCTTC.

The chain employs TRBV18 and TRBJ2-5, with 9 bases identical to TRBD1. CDR1 KGHSH and CDR2 LQKENI come from the germline V gene. This CDR3 is 14 amino acids long. The V and J ends lost 2 bases and 4 bases, in that order; junction bases with no gene match: 2. This CDR3 is CASSPGTGRETQYF. In DNA, the CDR3 is TGTGCCAGCTCACCAGGGACAGGGCGAGAGACCCAGTACTTC.

The rearrangement links TRBV5-4 to TRBJ2-3, with TRBD1 identical over 8 bases. CDR3 length: 15 residues. V lost 3 bases and J lost 5; bases outside the gene matches: 8. Looked up from germline, CDR1 is SGHNT and CDR2 is YYREEE (reference sequence). For the CDR3, the DNA is TGTGCCAGCAGCTCCCAGGGGGCGCAAGGAGATACGCAGTATTTT. This sequence encodes CASSSQGAQGDTQYF.

The chain is built from TRBV7-2 and TRBJ1-6, with 7 bases identical to TRBD1. The ends lost 5 bases at V and 7 bases at J; junction bases unmatched: 8. CDR3 size: 15 residues. Germline CDR1 reads SGHTA; CDR2 reads FQGNSA. CDR3 protein: CASSERQGKNSPLHF. The CDR3 nucleotides read TGTGCCAGCAGCGAACGACAGGGCAAGAATTCACCCCTCCACTTT.

This clone is a singleton in its sample. V usage is TRBV7-8 and J usage is TRBJ1-1; D remains unclear. The germline gives CDR1 SGHVS, CDR2 FQNEAQ. The V end lost 5 bases, the J end lost 0 bases, and 13 bases lay between the germline ends. The CDR3 contains 15 residues. The CDR3 here is CASSPERAMNTEAFF. CDR3 in DNA: TGTGCCAGCAGCCCGGAGCGGGCCATGAACACTGAAGCTTTCTTT.